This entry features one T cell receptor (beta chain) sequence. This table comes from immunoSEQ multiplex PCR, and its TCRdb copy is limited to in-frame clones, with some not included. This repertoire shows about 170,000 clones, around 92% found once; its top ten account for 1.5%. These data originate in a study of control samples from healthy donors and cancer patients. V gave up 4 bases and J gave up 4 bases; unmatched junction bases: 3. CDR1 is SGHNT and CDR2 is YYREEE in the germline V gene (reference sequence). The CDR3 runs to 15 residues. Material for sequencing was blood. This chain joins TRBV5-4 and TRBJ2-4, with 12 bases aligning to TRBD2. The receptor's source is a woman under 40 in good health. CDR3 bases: TGTGCCAGCAGCCCCGGACTAGCGGGGAAAAACATTCAGTACTTC. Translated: CASSPGLAGKNIQYF.